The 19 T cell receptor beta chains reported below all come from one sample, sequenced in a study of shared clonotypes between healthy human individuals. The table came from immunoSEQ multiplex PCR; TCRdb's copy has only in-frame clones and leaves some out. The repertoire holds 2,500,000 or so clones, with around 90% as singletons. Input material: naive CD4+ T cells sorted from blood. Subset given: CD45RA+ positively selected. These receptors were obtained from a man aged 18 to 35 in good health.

The CDR3 nucleotides are TGCGCCAGCAGCTTGATTGGGGGAAACACTGAAGCTTTCTTT. Translating gives CASSLIGGNTEAFF. The chain uses TRBV5-1 and TRBJ1-1, with D possibly being TRBD1 (5 bases). The V gene lost 1 base and the J gene lost 2 bases, with 9 bases spanning the gap. Per the germline V gene, CDR1 is SGHRS and CDR2 is YFSETQ. This CDR3 is built from 14 residues.

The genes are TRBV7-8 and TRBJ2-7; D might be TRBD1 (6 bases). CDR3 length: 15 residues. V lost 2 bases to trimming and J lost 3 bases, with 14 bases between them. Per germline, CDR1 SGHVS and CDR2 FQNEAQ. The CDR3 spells CASSLSDRRHYEQYF. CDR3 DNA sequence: TGTGCCAGCAGCTTATCCGACAGGAGGCACTACGAGCAGTACTTC.

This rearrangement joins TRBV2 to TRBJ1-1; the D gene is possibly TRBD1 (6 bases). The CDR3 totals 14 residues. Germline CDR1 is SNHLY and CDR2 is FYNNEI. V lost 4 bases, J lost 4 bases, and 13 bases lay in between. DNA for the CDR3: TGTGCCAGCAGTGGTCAGGGGCACGGCACTGAAGCTTTCTTT. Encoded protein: CASSGQGHGTEAFF. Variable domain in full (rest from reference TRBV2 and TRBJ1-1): EPEVTQTPSHQVTQMGQEVILRCVPISNHLYFYWYRQILGQKVEFLVSFYNNEISEKSEIFDDQFSVERPDGSNFTLKIRSTKLEDSAMYFCASSGQGHGTEAFFGQGTRLTVV.

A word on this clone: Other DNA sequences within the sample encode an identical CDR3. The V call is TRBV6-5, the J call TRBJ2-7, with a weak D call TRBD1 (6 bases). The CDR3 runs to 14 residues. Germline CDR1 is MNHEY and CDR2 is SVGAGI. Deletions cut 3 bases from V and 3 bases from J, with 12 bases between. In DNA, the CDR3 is TGTGCCAGCAGTTATTTGGACAGTAGCTACGAGCAGTACTTC. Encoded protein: CASSYLDSSYEQYF.

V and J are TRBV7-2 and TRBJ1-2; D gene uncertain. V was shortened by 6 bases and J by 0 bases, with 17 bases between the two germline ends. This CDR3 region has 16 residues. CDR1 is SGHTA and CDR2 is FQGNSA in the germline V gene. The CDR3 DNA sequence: TGTGCCAGCAGTCTCTGGGGAGGCTTAGCTAACTATGGCTACACCTTC. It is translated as CASSLWGGLANYGYTF.

This CDR3 reads CASIPPGRSDTEAFF. CDR3 DNA: TGTGCCAGTATCCCTCCCGGACGGTCGGACACTGAAGCTTTCTTT. This chain joins TRBV19 and TRBJ1-1; D is unresolved. This CDR3 is 15 amino acids long. CDR1 and CDR2 from the germline V gene are LNHDA and SQIVND (reference sequence). Trimming stripped 7 bases from V and 3 bases from J, with 18 bases between.

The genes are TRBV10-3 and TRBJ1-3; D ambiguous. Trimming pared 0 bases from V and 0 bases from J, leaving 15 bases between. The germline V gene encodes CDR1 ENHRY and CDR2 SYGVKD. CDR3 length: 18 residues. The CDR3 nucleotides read TGTGCCATCAGTGAGTCGGGCACGACGGTCGGCTCTGGAAACACCATATATTTT. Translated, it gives CAISESGTTVGSGNTIYF.

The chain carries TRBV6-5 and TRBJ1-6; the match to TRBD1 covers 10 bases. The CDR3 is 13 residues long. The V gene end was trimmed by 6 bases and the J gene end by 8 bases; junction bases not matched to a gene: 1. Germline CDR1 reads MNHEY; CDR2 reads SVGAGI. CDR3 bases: TGTGCCAGCAGGGGACAGGGGTATTCACCCCTCCACTTT. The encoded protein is CASRGQGYSPLHF.

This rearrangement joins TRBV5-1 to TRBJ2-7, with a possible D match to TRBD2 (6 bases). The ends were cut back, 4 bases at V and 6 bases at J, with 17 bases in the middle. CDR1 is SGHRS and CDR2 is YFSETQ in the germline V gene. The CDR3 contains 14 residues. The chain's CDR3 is CASSPGPQRAEQYF. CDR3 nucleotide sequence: TGCGCCAGCAGCCCGGGACCCCAGCGGGCCGAGCAGTACTTC.

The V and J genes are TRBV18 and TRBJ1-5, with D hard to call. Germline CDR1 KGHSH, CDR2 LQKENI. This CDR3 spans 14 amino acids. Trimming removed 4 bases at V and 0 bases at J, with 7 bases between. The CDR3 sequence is CASSQSYSNQPQHF. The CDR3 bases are TGTGCCAGCTCACAGAGCTATAGCAATCAGCCCCAGCATTTT.

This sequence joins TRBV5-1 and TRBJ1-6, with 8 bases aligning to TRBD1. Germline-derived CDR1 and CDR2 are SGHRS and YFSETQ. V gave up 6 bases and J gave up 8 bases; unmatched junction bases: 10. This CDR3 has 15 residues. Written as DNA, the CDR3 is TGCGCCAGCAAGGACAGGGTAGGAGTCTATTCACCCCTCCACTTT. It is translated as CASKDRVGVYSPLHF.

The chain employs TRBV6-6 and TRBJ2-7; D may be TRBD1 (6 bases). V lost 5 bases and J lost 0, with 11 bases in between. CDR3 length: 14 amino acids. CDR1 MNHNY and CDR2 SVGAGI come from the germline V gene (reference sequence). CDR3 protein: CASSPGQISYEQYF. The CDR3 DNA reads TGTGCCAGCAGTCCCGGACAGATCTCCTACGAGCAGTACTTC.

CDR3 region: CSVEDYRGTGELFF. The CDR3 DNA sequence: TGCAGCGTTGAAGATTACAGGGGCACCGGGGAGCTGTTTTTT. The genes are TRBV29-1 and TRBJ2-2; TRBD1 matches at 7 bases. V lost 0 bases to trimming and J lost 4 bases; unmatched junction nucleotides: 2. The CDR3 runs to 14 residues. Germline CDR1 reads SQVTM; CDR2 reads ANQGSEA.

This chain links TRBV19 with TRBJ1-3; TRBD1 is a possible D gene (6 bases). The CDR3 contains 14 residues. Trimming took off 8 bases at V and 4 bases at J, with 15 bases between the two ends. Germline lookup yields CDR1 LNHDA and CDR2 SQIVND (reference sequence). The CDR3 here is CASQGRGIGNTIYF. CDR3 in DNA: TGTGCCAGTCAGGGGAGAGGGATCGGAAACACCATATATTTT.

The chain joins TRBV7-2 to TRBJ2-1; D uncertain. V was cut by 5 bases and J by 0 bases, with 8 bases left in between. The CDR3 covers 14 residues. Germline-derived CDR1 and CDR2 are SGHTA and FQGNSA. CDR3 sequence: CASSGWSSYNEQFF. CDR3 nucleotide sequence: TGTGCCAGCAGCGGCTGGAGCTCCTACAATGAGCAGTTCTTC.

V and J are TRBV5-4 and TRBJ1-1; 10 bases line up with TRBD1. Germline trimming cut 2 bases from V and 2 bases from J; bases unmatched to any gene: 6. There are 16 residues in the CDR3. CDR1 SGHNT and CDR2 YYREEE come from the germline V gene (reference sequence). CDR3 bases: TGTGCCAGCAGCTTCAGGACAGGGGGAACAAACACTGAAGCTTTCTTT. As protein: CASSFRTGGTNTEAFF.

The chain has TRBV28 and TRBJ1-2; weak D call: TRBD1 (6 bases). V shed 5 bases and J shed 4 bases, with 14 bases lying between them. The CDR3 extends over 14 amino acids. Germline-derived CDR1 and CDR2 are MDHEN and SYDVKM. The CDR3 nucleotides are TGTGCCAGCAGTACCGGATGGGACACCTATGGCTACACCTTC. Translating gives CASSTGWDTYGYTF.

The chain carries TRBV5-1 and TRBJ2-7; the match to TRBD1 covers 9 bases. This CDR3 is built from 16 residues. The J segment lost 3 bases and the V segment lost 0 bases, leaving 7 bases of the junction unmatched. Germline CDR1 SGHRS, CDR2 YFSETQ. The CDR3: CASSLGPGQGLYEQYF. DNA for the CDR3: TGCGCCAGCAGCTTGGGCCCGGGACAGGGACTCTACGAGCAGTACTTC.

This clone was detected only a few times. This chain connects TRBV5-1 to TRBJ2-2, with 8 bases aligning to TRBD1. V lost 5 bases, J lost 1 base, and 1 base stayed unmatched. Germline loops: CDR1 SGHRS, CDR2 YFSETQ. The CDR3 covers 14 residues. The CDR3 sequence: CASRDRVNTGELFF. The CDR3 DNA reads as TGCGCCAGCAGGGACAGGGTGAACACCGGGGAGCTGTTTTTT.